Listed below are T cell receptor beta chains from one sample, sequenced in a study of blood T cell repertoires in COVID-19. Profiled with immunoSEQ multiplex PCR; TCRdb holds only in-frame clones, not every one. The sample has around 300,000 clones, approximately 85% seen once. Material for sequencing was peripheral blood. The receptors derive from a woman aged 70-85 years with acute or convalescent COVID-19. The CDR3 runs from the conserved cysteine through the conserved F or W. The D gene is left open where the match is weak. Where a row states a size, it is once, few, many or the class of an expanded clone; other rows omit it.

v_call	d_call	clone_size	j_call	cdr3_length	cdr3_nt	cdr3_aa
TRBV2	NA	few	TRBJ1-2	14	TGTGCCAGCAGGGGTCAGACAACTAACTATGGCTACACCTTC	CASRGQTTNYGYTF
TRBV12-3/TRBV12-4	TRBD2	NA	TRBJ2-7	12	TGTGCCAGCAGTTTTGGGGGGGGCGAGCAGTACTTC	CASSFGGGEQYF
TRBV29-1	NA	NA	TRBJ1-2	12	TGCAGCGTTGAAGAGGGGGCGAATGGCTACACCTTC	CSVEEGANGYTF
TRBV23-1	NA	NA	TRBJ1-1	13	TGCGCCAGCAGTCAATCAGGGGTGACTGAAGCTTTCTTT	CASSQSGVTEAFF
TRBV28	NA	NA	TRBJ1-2	13	TGTGCCAGCAGTTCCTTGGCCCCCTATGGCTACACCTTC	CASSSLAPYGYTF
TRBV9	NA	NA	TRBJ2-7	15	TGTGCCAGCAGCGTAGGGGGTAGCGGCTCCTACGAGCAGTACTTC	CASSVGGSGSYEQYF
TRBV7-9	NA	NA	TRBJ2-1	15	TGTGCCAGCAGCTTAGCAAAAGGGGTTTACAATGAGCAGTTCTTC	CASSLAKGVYNEQFF
TRBV19	TRBD1	NA	TRBJ2-1	15	TGTGCCAGTAGTATTCATAGGGGGCACTACAATGAGCAGTTCTTC	CASSIHRGHYNEQFF
TRBV6-1	TRBD2	NA	TRBJ2-3	16	TGTGCCAGCAGTGAAACTAGCGGGGGGTTCACAGATACGCAGTATTTT	CASSETSGGFTDTQYF
TRBV5-5	NA	NA	TRBJ2-1	16	TGTGCCAGCAGCGGAACAGGGTACGAACGCTACAATGAGCAGTTCTTC	CASSGTGYERYNEQFF
TRBV4-1	TRBD1	NA	TRBJ1-2	16	TGCGCCAGCAGCCCTTCTGGACAGGGTCTATGGAGGGGCTACACCTTC	CASSPSGQGLWRGYTF
TRBV5-6	NA	NA	TRBJ1-5	15	TGTGCCAGCAGCTTGGTCGCAGATAGCAATCAGCCCCAGCATTTT	CASSLVADSNQPQHF
TRBV19	TRBD1	NA	TRBJ1-1	15	TGTGCCAGTAGTCGGACCCCAGGGGGCAGGACTGAAGCTTTCTTT	CASSRTPGGRTEAFF
TRBV2	NA	NA	TRBJ1-2	13	TGTGCCAGCAGCCCTACAGGTGGAACTGGCTACACCTTC	CASSPTGGTGYTF
TRBV30	NA	NA	TRBJ1-6	13	TGTGCCTGGAGCTTACAGTATAATTCACCCCTCCACTTT	CAWSLQYNSPLHF
TRBV3-1/TRBV3-2	NA	NA	TRBJ2-1	12	TGTGCCAGCAGCCAAGGGACTTTTGAGCAGTTCTTC	CASSQGTFEQFF
TRBV12-3/TRBV12-4	NA	NA	TRBJ1-5	13	TGTGCCAGCAGGCTTGGGGCCAATCAGCCCCAGCATTTT	CASRLGANQPQHF
TRBV9	NA	NA	TRBJ2-5	15	TGTGCCAGCAGCGCCCGACAGTGGTACCAGGAGACCCAGTACTTC	CASSARQWYQETQYF
TRBV27	TRBD1	NA	TRBJ2-3	11	TGTGCCAGCAGGCTAACAGGGGTCCAGTATTTT	CASRLTGVQYF
TRBV4-2	TRBD2	NA	TRBJ2-2	15	TGTGCCAGCAGCGTTAGCGGGGGGGCGTCCGGGGAGCTGTTTTTT	CASSVSGGASGELFF
TRBV25-1	NA	NA	TRBJ1-6	14	TGTGCCAGCAGTCGGGACTCCTATAATTCACCCCTCCACTTT	CASSRDSYNSPLHF
TRBV3-1/TRBV3-2	NA	NA	TRBJ1-3	16	TGTGCCAGCAGCCAAAAACAGGGAAGCTCTGGAAACACCATATATTTT	CASSQKQGSSGNTIYF
TRBV7-2	TRBD1	NA	TRBJ1-1	17	TGTGCCAGCAGCCCCATGATGGGGGGACAGGGGATCACTGAAGCTTTCTTT	CASSPMMGGQGITEAFF
TRBV19	TRBD2	NA	TRBJ2-2	15	TGTGCCAGTAGTGCTAGCGGGGCGAACACCGGGGAGCTGTTTTTT	CASSASGANTGELFF
TRBV30	NA	NA	TRBJ1-1	13	TGTGCCTGGAGTCGACTGCTGAACACTGAAGCTTTCTTT	CAWSRLLNTEAFF
TRBV15	TRBD1	NA	TRBJ2-1	14	TGTGCCACCAGCAGGGACAGGGGCGACAATGAGCAGTTCTTC	CATSRDRGDNEQFF